Presented here are 22 T cell receptor beta chains from one specimen sequenced in a study of blood T cell repertoires in COVID-19. Here immunoSEQ multiplex PCR was the method, and the copy in TCRdb shows in-frame clones only, minus some. Among 110,000 to 150,000 clones listed, more than 70% were seen once. The sequenced sample was peripheral blood. These receptors all stem from a woman between 55 and 75 years old with acute or convalescent COVID-19.

The J gene is TRBJ1-2, the V gene TRBV5-4; a possible D gene is TRBD1 (5 bases). Trimming took off 4 bases at V and 1 base at J, with 14 bases between the two ends. This CDR3 spans 15 amino acids. CDR1 and CDR2 (germline): SGHNT, YYREEE (reference sequence). The CDR3 is CASSPGHHNNYGYTF. CDR3 DNA sequence: TGTGCCAGCAGCCCTGGACACCACAATAACTATGGCTACACCTTC.

This sequence joins TRBV28 and TRBJ1-1; D is perhaps TRBD1 (5 bases). CDR1 MDHEN and CDR2 SYDVKM come from the germline V gene. The CDR3 loop spans 14 amino acids. The V end lost 6 bases, the J end lost 6 bases, and 17 bases lay between the germline ends. In DNA form, the CDR3 reads TGTGCCAGCAGGACCCCGGGGGTTAGCGCTGAAGCTTTCTTT. Translated: CASRTPGVSAEAFF. The variable domain in full, completed from reference TRBV28 and TRBJ1-1, reads DVKVTQSSRYLVKRTGEKVFLECVQDMDHENMFWYRQDPGLGLRLIYFSYDVKMKEKGDIPEGYSVSREKKERFSLILESASTNQTSMYLCASRTPGVSAEAFFGQGTRLTVV.

This chain joins TRBV28 and TRBJ1-2; TRBD1 agrees at 7 bases. The CDR3 loop spans 14 amino acids. The junction had 4 bases not matched to a gene; V was cut back by 6 bases and J by 0 bases. CDR1 and CDR2 (germline): MDHEN, SYDVKM. The DNA for the CDR3 is TGTGCCAGCAGCCCAGGGGGAGCTAACTATGGCTACACCTTC. This encodes CASSPGGANYGYTF.

The chain uses TRBV30 and TRBJ1-5; D is unclear. Germline lookup yields CDR1 GTSNPN and CDR2 SVGIG (reference sequence). V gave up 0 bases and J gave up 3 bases, with 9 bases separating them. This CDR3 region has 14 residues. Here the CDR3 DNA reads TGTGCCTGGAGTGTCGGGGAGTACAATCAGCCCCAGCATTTT. As protein: CAWSVGEYNQPQHF. Full variable domain (outside the CDR3, taken from reference TRBV30 and TRBJ1-5): SQTIHQWPATLVQPVGSPLSLECTVEGTSNPNLYWYRQAAGRGLQLLFYSVGIGQISSEVPQNLSASRPQDRQFILSSKKLLLSDSGFYLCAWSVGEYNQPQHFGDGTRLSIL.

This chain links TRBV6-2 or TRBV6-3 with TRBJ2-1; D is uncertain. V was cut by 0 bases and J by 1 base, with 4 bases left in between. Germline V lookup: CDR1 MNHEY, CDR2 SVGEGT. The CDR3 contains 14 residues. The CDR3 reads CASSYSLSYNEQFF. The CDR3 DNA is TGTGCCAGCAGTTACTCACTATCCTACAATGAGCAGTTCTTC.

The chain links TRBV11-3 to TRBJ2-7, with a weak D call TRBD2 (5 bases). This CDR3 spans 15 amino acids. The germline V gene has CDR1 SGHNT and CDR2 YENEEA. V gave up 3 bases and J gave up 3 bases, with 15 bases separating them. CDR3 sequence (DNA): TGTGCCAGCAGCTTTACGGCTAGCAGTAGCTACGAGCAGTACTTC. As protein: CASSFTASSSYEQYF.

V is TRBV4-2 and J is TRBJ1-6; D gene uncertain. The V end was cut by 1 base, the J end by 9 bases, with 19 bases between. The CDR3 spans 17 residues. CDR1 and CDR2 from the germline V gene are LGHNA and YNFKEQ. The CDR3 protein is CASSQVTPGSSLSPLHF. DNA for the CDR3: TGTGCCAGCAGCCAAGTCACACCCGGGAGTTCCCTTTCACCCCTCCACTTT.

This clone has just a few counts. This sequence joins TRBV28 and TRBJ1-3, with a possible D match to TRBD1 (6 bases). The CDR3 runs to 16 residues. The V gene lost 8 bases and the J gene lost 0 bases, with 17 bases spanning the gap. CDR1 MDHEN and CDR2 SYDVKM come from the germline V gene. The CDR3 bases are TGTGCCAGCCTGGAGGGGGGGGGACCCTCTGGAAACACCATATATTTT. This encodes CASLEGGGPSGNTIYF.

The rearrangement links TRBV5-1 to TRBJ2-3; weak D call: TRBD2 (6 bases). Germline loops: CDR1 SGHRS, CDR2 YFSETQ. The CDR3 has 16 residues. V lost 0 bases, J lost 6 bases, and 17 bases lay in between. CDR3 in DNA: TGCGCCAGCAGCTTGGGGTCCGGGGGAATTGGGGATACGCAGTATTTT. It is translated as CASSLGSGGIGDTQYF.

As concerns this clone: Other DNA sequences in this specimen translate into the identical CDR3. The V call is TRBV6-5, the J call TRBJ1-3; perhaps TRBD1 as D (6 bases). Between the trimmed V and J ends, which lost 6 bases and 4 bases, there was a span of 16 bases. In germline, CDR1 is MNHEY, CDR2 SVGAGI. The CDR3 contains 15 residues. In nucleotides, the CDR3 is TGTGCCAGCAGCCGTGAGGGGGGGCGAGGAAACACCATATATTTT. Its translation: CASSREGGRGNTIYF.

The rearrangement joins TRBV3-1 (or the pseudogene TRBV3-2) to TRBJ1-4; unclear D gene. Trimming removed 1 base from V and 9 bases from J, with 6 bases in between. The CDR3 spans 12 residues. Germline-derived CDR1 and CDR2 are LGHDT and YNNKEL (reference sequence). In DNA form, the CDR3 reads TGTGCCAGCAGCCAAGTGGGCAAAAAACTGTTTTTT. Its translation: CASSQVGKKLFF.

The V gene is TRBV27, the J gene TRBJ1-5; TRBD1 aligns across 9 bases. Germline values: CDR1 MNHEY, CDR2 SMNVEV (reference sequence). With V trimmed by 4 bases and J by 4 bases, 8 bases remained unmatched. The CDR3 extends over 16 amino acids. CDR3 in amino acids: CASSSPGQGRNQPQHF. The CDR3 DNA follows: TGTGCCAGCAGTTCTCCGGGACAGGGACGGAATCAGCCCCAGCATTTT.

The chain has TRBV6-5 and TRBJ2-6, with 8 bases aligning to TRBD1. From germline, CDR1 is MNHEY and CDR2 SVGAGI. J gave up 2 bases and V 6 bases, and 0 bases lay outside the gene matches. This CDR3 has 14 amino acids. The CDR3 coding sequence is TGTGCCAGCAGACAGGGGGCTGGGGCCAACGTCCTGACTTTC. The encoded protein is CASRQGAGANVLTF.

This chain links TRBV5-4 with TRBJ1-2, with a possible D match to TRBD1 (5 bases). The V end lost 0 bases, the J end lost 11 bases, and 11 bases lay between the germline ends. Germline V gene lookup returns CDR1 SGHNT and CDR2 YYREEE (reference sequence). The CDR3 has 12 amino acids. In DNA, the CDR3 is TGTGCCAGCAGCTTGGACGGCAGGGTATACACCTTC. Its protein product is CASSLDGRVYTF.

The V gene is TRBV7-9, the J gene TRBJ2-5; 8 bases are a match to TRBD1. V lost 5 bases, J lost 1 base, and 9 bases stayed unmatched. The CDR3 loop spans 16 amino acids. Germline-derived CDR1 and CDR2 are SEHNR and FQNEAQ (reference sequence). CDR3 sequence (DNA): TGTGCCAGCAGCGCTGGGACAGGCATACTCCAAGAGACCCAGTACTTC. This gives the protein CASSAGTGILQETQYF.

At least ten counts were recorded for this clone. The rearrangement uses TRBV19 and TRBJ1-1, with 8 positions matching TRBD1. The CDR3 runs to 15 residues. Germline loops: CDR1 LNHDA, CDR2 SQIVND (reference sequence). Unmatched junction bases numbered 5, after V lost 4 bases and J lost 1 base. DNA for the CDR3: TGTGCCAGTAGTACCCAGGGGGCTCCGAACACTGAAGCTTTCTTT. It encodes CASSTQGAPNTEAFF.

The V call is TRBV11-2, the J call TRBJ1-1; D not resolved. With 7 bases removed from V and 0 bases from J, the gap between germline ends came to 18 bases. Germline V gives CDR1 SGHAT, CDR2 FQNNGV. CDR3 length equals 16 residues. CDR3 nucleotides: TGTGCCAGCACCCCCCGCCCCGACACAGTGAACACTGAAGCTTTCTTT. This sequence encodes CASTPRPDTVNTEAFF.

The chain combines TRBV7-2 with TRBJ2-1, with D possibly matching TRBD2 (6 bases). CDR1 and CDR2 from the germline V gene are SGHTA and FQGNSA. V dropped 1 base and J dropped 1 base, with 8 bases sitting between them. The CDR3 is made up of 15 amino acids. In DNA, the CDR3 is TGTGCCAGCAGCTTAGAGGGAGGTTCCTACAATGAGCAGTTCTTC. Translating it yields CASSLEGGSYNEQFF.

The chain carries TRBV9 and TRBJ1-2, with D perhaps TRBD1 (5 bases). Trimming cost V 0 bases and J 7 bases, with 22 bases left between them. The CDR3 runs to 17 residues. Germline loops: CDR1 SGDLS, CDR2 YYNGEE. CDR3 bases: TGTGCCAGCAGCGTAGCCGGTGGGGCCATGATCCCGGGTGGCTACACCTTC. Translating it yields CASSVAGGAMIPGGYTF.

The chain's CDR3 is CSVETGDTEAFF. CDR3 DNA: TGCAGCGTTGAAACGGGGGACACTGAAGCTTTCTTT. The chain combines TRBV29-1 with TRBJ1-1; a weak D match, TRBD1 (5 bases). V was clipped by 2 bases and J by 3 bases, with 7 bases between them. CDR1 and CDR2 from the germline V gene are SQVTM and ANQGSEA. The CDR3 totals 12 residues.

The CDR3: CASGRDRESEQYF. Written as DNA, the CDR3 is TGTGCCAGCGGCCGGGACAGGGAAAGCGAGCAGTACTTC. The chain is built from TRBV11-2 and TRBJ2-7, with TRBD1 matching over 9 bases. This CDR3 is 13 amino acids long. The ends lost 8 bases at V and 6 bases at J; junction bases unmatched: 8. Germline CDR1 reads SGHAT; CDR2 reads FQNNGV.

V gene TRBV5-1 combines with J gene TRBJ2-2, with TRBD2 matching 10 bases. V lost 0 bases to trimming and J lost 0 bases; unmatched junction nucleotides: 5. Germline CDR1 SGHRS, CDR2 YFSETQ. This CDR3 is 18 amino acids long. CDR3 sequence (DNA): TGCGCCAGCAGCTTGGGCCTAGCGGGGGATTCGAACACCGGGGAGCTGTTTTTT. Protein: CASSLGLAGDSNTGELFF.